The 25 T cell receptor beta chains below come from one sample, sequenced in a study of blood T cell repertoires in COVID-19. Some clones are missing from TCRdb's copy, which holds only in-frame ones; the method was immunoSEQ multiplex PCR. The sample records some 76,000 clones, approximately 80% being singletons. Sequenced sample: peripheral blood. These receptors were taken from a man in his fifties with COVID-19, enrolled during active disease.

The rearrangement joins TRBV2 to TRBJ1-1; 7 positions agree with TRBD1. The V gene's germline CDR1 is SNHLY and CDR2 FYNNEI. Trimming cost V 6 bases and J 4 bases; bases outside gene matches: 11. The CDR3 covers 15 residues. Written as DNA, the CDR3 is TGTGCCAGCAGGCTTGACAGGGCGGGGAGCACTGAAGCTTTCTTT. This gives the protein CASRLDRAGSTEAFF.

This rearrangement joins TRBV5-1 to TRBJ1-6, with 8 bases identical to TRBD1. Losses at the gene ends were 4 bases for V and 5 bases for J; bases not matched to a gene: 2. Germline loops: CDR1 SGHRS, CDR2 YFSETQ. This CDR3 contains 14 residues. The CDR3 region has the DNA TGCGCCAGCAGCCAGGGACAGGATAATTCACCCCTCCACTTT. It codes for CASSQGQDNSPLHF.

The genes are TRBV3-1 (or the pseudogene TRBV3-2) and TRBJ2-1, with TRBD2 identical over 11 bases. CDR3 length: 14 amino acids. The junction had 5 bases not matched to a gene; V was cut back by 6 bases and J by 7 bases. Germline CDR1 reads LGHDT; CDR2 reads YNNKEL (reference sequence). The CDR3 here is CASRSSSGGNEQFF. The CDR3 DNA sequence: TGTGCCAGCAGGTCTTCTAGCGGGGGGAATGAGCAGTTCTTC.

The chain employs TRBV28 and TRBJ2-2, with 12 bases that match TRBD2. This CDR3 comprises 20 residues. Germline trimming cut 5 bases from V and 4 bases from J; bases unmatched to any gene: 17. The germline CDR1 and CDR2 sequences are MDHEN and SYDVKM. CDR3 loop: CASSPWTSGTGKVSTGELFF. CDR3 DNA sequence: TGTGCCAGCAGTCCCTGGACTAGCGGGACGGGAAAAGTGAGCACCGGGGAGCTGTTTTTT.

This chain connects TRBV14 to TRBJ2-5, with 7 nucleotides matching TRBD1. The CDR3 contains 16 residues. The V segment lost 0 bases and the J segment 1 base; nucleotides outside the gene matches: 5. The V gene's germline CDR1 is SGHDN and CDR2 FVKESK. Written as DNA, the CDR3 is TGTGCCAGCAGCCAAGATAGGGACAGACCCCAAGAGACCCAGTACTTC. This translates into CASSQDRDRPQETQYF.

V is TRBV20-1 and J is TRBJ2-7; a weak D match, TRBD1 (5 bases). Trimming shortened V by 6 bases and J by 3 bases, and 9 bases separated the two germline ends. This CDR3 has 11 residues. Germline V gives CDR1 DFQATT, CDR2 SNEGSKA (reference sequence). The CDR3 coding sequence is TGCAGTGCCACGACAGACTACGAGCAGTACTTC. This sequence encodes CSATTDYEQYF.

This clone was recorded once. The CDR3 here is CASSPSRYGYTF. CDR3 coding DNA: TGTGCCAGCAGCCCCTCTAGATATGGCTACACCTTC. The chain has TRBV7-2 and TRBJ1-2; D gene ambiguous. Per germline, CDR1 SGHTA and CDR2 FQGNSA. Trimming took off 5 bases at V and 5 bases at J, with 9 bases between the two ends. This CDR3 region has 12 residues.

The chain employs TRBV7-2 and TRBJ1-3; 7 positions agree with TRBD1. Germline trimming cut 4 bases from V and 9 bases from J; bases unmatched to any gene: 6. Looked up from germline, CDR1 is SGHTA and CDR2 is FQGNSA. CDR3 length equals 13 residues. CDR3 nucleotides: TGTGCCAGCAGCTCCCGACAGGGTGCCACCATATATTTT. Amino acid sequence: CASSSRQGATIYF.

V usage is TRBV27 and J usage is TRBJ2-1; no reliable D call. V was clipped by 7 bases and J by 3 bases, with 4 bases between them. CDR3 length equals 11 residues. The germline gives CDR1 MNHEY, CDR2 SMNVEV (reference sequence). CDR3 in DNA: TGTGCCAGCACACTCTACAATGAGCAGTTCTTC. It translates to CASTLYNEQFF.

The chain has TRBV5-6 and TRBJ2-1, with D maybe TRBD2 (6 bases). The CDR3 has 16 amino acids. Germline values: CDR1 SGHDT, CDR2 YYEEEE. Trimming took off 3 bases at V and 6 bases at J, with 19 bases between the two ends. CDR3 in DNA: TGTGCCAGCAGCTCAGGCACGGGACTGGCATTCAATGAGCAGTTCTTC. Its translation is CASSSGTGLAFNEQFF.

In nucleotides, the CDR3 is TGTGCCAGCACCTGGACAGAGCCGAACACCGGGGAGCTGTTTTTT. As protein: CASTWTEPNTGELFF. The rearrangement joins TRBV2 to TRBJ2-2; maybe TRBD1 (6 bases). Germline-derived CDR1 and CDR2 are SNHLY and FYNNEI. V was trimmed by 7 bases and J by 0 bases, leaving 12 bases between them. The CDR3 runs to 15 residues.

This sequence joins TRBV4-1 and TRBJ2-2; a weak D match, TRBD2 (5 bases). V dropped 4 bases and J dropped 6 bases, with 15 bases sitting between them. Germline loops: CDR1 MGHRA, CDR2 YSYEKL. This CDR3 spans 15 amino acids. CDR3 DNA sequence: TGCGCCAGCAGCCGCGGAGGACGGAATCCCGGGGAGCTGTTTTTT. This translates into CASSRGGRNPGELFF.

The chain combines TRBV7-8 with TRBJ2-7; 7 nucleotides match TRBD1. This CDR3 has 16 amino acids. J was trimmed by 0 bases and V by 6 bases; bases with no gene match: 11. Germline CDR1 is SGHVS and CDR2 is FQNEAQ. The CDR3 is CASRRSPGQSSYEQYF. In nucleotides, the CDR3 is TGTGCCAGCAGAAGGAGTCCGGGACAGAGCTCCTACGAGCAGTACTTC.

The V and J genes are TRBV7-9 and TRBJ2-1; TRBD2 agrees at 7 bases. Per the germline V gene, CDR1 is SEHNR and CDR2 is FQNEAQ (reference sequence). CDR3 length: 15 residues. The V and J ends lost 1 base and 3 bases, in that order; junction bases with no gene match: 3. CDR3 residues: CASSLGAGVYNEQFF. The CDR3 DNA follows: TGTGCCAGCAGCTTAGGGGCGGGGGTCTACAATGAGCAGTTCTTC.

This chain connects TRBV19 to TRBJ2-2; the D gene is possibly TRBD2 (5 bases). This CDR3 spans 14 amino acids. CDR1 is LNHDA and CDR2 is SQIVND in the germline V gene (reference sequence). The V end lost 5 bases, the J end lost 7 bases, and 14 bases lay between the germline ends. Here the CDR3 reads CASSASRVGGELFF. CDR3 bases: TGTGCCAGTAGTGCATCGAGGGTAGGCGGGGAGCTGTTTTTT.

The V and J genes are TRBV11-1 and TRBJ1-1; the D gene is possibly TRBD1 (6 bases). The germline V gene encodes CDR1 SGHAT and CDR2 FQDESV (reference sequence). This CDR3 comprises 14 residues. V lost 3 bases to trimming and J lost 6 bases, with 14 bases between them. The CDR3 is CASSLQQGIAEAFF. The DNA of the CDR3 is TGTGCCAGCAGCTTGCAGCAGGGGATCGCTGAAGCTTTCTTT.

The CDR3 DNA reads as TGCGCCAGCAGCCCGCGGACAGGCTCTGGAAACACCATATATTTT. It specifies CASSPRTGSGNTIYF. This chain connects TRBV5-1 to TRBJ1-3, with TRBD1 matching over 7 bases. The ends lost 4 bases at V and 0 bases at J; junction bases unmatched: 4. This CDR3 has 15 residues. Germline CDR1 SGHRS, CDR2 YFSETQ.

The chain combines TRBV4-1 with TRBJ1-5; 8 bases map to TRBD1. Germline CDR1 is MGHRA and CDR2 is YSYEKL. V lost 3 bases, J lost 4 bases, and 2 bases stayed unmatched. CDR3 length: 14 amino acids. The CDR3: CASSHGDRNQPQHF. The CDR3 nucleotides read TGCGCCAGCAGCCATGGGGACAGGAATCAGCCCCAGCATTTT.

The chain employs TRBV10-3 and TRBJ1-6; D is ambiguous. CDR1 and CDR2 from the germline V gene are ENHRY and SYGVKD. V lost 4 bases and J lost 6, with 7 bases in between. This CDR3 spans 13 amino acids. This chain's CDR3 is CAISGRTNSPLHF. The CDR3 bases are TGTGCCATCAGTGGGAGAACTAATTCACCCCTCCACTTT.

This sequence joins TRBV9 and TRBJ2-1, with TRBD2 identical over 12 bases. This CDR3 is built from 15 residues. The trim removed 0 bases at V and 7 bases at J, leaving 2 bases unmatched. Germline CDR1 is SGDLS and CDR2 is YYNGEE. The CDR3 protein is CASSVATSGRNEQFF. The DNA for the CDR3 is TGTGCCAGCAGCGTAGCCACTAGCGGGAGGAATGAGCAGTTCTTC.

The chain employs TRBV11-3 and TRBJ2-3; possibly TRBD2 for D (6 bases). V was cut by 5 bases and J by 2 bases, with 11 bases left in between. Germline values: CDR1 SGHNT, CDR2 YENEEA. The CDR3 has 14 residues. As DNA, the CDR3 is TGTGCCAGCAGCCAGGGACTGACCACAGATACGCAGTATTTT. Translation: CASSQGLTTDTQYF.

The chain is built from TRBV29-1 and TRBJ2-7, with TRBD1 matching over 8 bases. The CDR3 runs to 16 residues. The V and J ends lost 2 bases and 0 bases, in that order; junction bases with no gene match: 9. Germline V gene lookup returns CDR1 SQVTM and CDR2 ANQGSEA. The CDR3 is CSVERPGQGLSYEQYF. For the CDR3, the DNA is TGCAGCGTTGAAAGGCCTGGACAGGGTCTCTCCTACGAGCAGTACTTC.

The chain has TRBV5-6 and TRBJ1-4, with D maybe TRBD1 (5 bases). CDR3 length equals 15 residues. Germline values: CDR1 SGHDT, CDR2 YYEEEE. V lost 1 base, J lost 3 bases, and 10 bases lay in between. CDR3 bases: TGTGCCAGCAGCTTGAAGGGACTATCTAATGAAAAACTGTTTTTT. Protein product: CASSLKGLSNEKLFF.

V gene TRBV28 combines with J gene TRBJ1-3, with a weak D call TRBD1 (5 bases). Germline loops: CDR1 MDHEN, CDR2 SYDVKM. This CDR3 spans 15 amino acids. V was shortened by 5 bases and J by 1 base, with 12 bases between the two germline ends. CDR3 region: CASSPMGGSGNTIYF. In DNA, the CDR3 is TGTGCCAGCAGTCCCATGGGGGGTTCTGGAAACACCATATATTTT.

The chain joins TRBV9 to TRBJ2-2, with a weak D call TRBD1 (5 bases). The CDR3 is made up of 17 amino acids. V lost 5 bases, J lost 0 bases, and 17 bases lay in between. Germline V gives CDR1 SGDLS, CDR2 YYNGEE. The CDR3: CASRGLVTAANTGELFF. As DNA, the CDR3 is TGTGCCAGCAGGGGGCTGGTTACAGCAGCGAACACCGGGGAGCTGTTTTTT. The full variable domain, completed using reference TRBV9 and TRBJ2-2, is DSGVTQTPKHLITATGQRVTLRCSPRSGDLSVYWYQQSLDQGLQFLIQYYNGEERAKGNILERFSAQQFPDLHSELNLSSLELGDSALYFCASRGLVTAANTGELFFGEGSRLTVL.